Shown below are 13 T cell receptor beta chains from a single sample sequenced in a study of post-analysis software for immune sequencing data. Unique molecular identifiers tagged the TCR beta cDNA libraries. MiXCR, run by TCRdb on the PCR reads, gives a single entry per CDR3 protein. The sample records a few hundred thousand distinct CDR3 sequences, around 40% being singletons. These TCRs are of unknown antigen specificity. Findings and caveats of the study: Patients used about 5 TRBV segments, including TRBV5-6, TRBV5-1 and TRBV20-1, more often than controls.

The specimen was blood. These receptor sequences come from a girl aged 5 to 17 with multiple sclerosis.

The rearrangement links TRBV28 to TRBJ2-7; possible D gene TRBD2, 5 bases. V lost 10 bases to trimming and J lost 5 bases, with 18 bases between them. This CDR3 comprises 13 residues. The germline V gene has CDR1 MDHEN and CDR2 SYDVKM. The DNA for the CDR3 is TGTGCCACCACCCGGGGAGCTAGTAACGAGCAGTACTTC. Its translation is CATTRGASNEQYF.

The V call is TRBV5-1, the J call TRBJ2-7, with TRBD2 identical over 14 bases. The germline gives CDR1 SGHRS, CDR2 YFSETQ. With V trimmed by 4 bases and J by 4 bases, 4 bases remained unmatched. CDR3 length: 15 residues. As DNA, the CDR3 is TGCGCCAGCAGCCTGGGACTAGCGGGAGTGTACGAGCAGTACTTC. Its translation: CASSLGLAGVYEQYF.

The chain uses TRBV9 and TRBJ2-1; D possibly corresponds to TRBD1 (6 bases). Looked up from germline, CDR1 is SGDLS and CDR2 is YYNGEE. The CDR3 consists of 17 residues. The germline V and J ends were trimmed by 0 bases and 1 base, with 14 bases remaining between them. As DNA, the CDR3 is TGTGCCAGCAGCGTAGACTACAGGGATATTTCCTACAATGAGCAGTTCTTC. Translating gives CASSVDYRDISYNEQFF.

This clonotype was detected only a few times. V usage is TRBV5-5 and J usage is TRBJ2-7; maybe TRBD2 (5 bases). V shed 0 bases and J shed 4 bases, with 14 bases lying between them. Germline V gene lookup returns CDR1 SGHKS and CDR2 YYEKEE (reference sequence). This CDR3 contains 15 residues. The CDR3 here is CASSLVPKREYEQYF. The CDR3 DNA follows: TGTGCCAGCAGCTTGGTCCCAAAGAGGGAATACGAGCAGTACTTC.

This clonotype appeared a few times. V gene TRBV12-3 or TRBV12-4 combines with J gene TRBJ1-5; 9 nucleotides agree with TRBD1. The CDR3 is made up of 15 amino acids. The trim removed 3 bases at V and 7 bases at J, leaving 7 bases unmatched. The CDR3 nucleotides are TGTGCCAGCAGTTTCGGGACAGGGAGTAGCCAGCCCCAGCATTTT. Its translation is CASSFGTGSSQPQHF.

DNA for the CDR3: TGTGCCAGCGGAGACTCGGGGGGGACAGGGTCCTACGAGCAGTACTTC. It translates to CASGDSGGTGSYEQYF. V and J are TRBV12-3 or TRBV12-4 and TRBJ2-7; possibly TRBD1 for D (9 bases). The CDR3 loop spans 16 amino acids. V lost 8 bases, J lost 1 base, and 21 bases lay in between.

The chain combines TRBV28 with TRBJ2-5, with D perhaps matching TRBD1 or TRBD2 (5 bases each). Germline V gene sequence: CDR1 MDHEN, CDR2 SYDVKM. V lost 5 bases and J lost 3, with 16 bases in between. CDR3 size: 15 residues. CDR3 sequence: CASSKRGLGKETQYF. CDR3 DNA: TGTGCCAGCAGTAAGAGGGGCTTGGGTAAAGAGACCCAGTACTTC.

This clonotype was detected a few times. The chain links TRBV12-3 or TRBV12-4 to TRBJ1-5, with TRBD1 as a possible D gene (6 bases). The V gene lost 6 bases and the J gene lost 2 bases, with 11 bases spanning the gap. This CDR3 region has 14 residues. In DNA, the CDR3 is TGTGCCAGCAGCGATTACAGGGGCAATCAGCCCCAGCATTTT. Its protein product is CASSDYRGNQPQHF.

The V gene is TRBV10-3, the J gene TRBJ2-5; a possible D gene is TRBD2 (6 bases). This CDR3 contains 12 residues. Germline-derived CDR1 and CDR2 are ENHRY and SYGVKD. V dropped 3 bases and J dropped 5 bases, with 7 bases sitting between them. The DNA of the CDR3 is TGTGCCATCAGTGACAGCGGGGAGACCCAGTACTTC. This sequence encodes CAISDSGETQYF.

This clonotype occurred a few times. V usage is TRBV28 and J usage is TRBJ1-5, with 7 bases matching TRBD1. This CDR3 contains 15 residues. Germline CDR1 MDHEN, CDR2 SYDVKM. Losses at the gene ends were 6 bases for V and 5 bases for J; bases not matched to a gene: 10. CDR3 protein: CASSPPAGTDQPQHF. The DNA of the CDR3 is TGTGCCAGCAGCCCCCCTGCCGGGACAGATCAGCCCCAGCATTTT.

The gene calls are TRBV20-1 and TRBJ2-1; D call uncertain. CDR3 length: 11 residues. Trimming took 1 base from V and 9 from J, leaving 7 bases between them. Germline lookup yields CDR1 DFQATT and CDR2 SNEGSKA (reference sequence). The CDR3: CSARVSVEQFF. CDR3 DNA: TGCAGTGCTAGAGTCTCCGTTGAGCAGTTCTTC.

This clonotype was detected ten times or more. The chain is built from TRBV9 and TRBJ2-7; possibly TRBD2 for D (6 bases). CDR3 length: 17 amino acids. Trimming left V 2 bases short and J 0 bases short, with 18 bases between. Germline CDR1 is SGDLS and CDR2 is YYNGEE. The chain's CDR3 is CASSVPPSGGVSYEQYF. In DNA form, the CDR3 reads TGTGCCAGCAGCGTGCCACCCTCCGGCGGGGTCTCCTACGAGCAGTACTTC.

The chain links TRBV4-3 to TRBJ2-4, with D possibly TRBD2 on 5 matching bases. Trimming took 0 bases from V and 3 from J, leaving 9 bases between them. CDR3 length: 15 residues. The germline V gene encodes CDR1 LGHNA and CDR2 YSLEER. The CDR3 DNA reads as TGCGCCAGCAGCCAAGACTCCGGGATCAAAAACATTCAGTACTTC. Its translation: CASSQDSGIKNIQYF.